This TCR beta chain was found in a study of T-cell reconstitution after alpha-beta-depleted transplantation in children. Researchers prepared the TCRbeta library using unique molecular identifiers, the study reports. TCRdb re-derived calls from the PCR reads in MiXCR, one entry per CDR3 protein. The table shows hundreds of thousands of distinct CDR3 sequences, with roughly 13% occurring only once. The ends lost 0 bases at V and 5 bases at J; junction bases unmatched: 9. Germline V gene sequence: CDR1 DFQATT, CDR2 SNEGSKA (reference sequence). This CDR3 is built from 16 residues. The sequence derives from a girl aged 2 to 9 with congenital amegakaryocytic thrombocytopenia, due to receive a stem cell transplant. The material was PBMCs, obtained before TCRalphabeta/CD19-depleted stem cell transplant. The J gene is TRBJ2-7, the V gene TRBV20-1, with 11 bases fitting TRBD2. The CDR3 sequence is CSARDQASGRSHEQYF. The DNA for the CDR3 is TGCAGTGCTAGAGATCAGGCTAGCGGGAGGAGCCACGAGCAGTACTTC.